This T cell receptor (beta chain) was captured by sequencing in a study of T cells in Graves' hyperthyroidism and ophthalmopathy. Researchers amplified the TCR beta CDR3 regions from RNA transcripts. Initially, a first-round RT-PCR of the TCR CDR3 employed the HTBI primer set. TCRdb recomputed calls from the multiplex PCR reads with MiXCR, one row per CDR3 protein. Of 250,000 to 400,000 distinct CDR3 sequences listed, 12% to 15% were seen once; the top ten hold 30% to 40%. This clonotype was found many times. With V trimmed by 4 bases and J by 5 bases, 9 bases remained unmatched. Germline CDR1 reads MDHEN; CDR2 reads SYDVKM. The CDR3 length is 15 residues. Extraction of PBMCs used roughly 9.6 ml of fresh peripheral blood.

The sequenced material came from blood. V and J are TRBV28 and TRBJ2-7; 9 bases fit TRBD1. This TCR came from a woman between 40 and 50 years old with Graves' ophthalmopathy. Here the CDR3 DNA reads TGTGCCAGCAGTTCTGGGACAGGGACGCCCCACGAGCAGTACTTC. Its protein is CASSSGTGTPHEQYF.